Following are 27 T cell receptor beta chains from one sample sequenced in a study of a mutant IDH1 vaccine in newly diagnosed glioma. Time point defined: week 47, end of study. Vaccine doses each comprised 300 ug of mutant IDH1 20-mer peptide, with topical imiquimod. Clones were read by immunoSEQ multiplex PCR, and TCRdb kept only the in-frame ones, dropping some. Here the sample spans over 30,000 clones, roughly 90% being singletons. Antigens of these TCRs are unknown. The source was PBMCs, collected from a glioma patient whose treatment included an IDH1 peptide vaccine. Source of these receptors: a woman aged 40 to 49 with glioma.

J is TRBJ1-2 and V is TRBV10-1; 7 nucleotides agree with TRBD1. CDR1 and CDR2 from the germline V gene are WNHNN and SYGVQD (reference sequence). Germline trimming cut 3 bases from V and 10 bases from J; bases unmatched to any gene: 5. The CDR3 totals 12 residues. CDR3 region: CASSEGGQHYTF. The DNA of the CDR3 is TGCGCCAGCAGTGAAGGGGGACAGCACTACACCTTC.

The chain uses TRBV18 and TRBJ1-1, with a possible D match to TRBD1 (6 bases). V was clipped by 3 bases and J by 2 bases, with 10 bases between them. This CDR3 comprises 14 residues. Germline values: CDR1 KGHSH, CDR2 LQKENI. CDR3 loop: CASSPRTANTEAFF. The CDR3 DNA sequence: TGTGCCAGCTCACCCCGGACAGCAAACACTGAAGCTTTCTTT.

The genes are TRBV7-9 and TRBJ2-3; TRBD1 agrees at 11 bases. Germline CDR1 reads SEHNR; CDR2 reads FQNEAQ (reference sequence). This CDR3 is built from 15 residues. Trimming removed 5 bases from V and 6 bases from J; junction bases left unmatched: 7. Here the CDR3 reads CASSSPGQGVDTQYF. The DNA of the CDR3 is TGTGCCAGCAGCAGCCCGGGACAGGGGGTCGATACGCAGTATTTT.

This chain uses TRBV21-1 with TRBJ1-4. TRBV21-1 is labeled a pseudogene. The CDR3 length is 16 residues. CDR3 protein: CASSKVDRFKAEKLFF. The CDR3, as DNA: TGTGCCAGCAGCAAAGTGGACCGATTTAAGGCGGAAAAACTGTTTTTT.

The J gene is TRBJ2-5, the V gene TRBV10-3, with TRBD2 matching 9 bases. This CDR3 has 16 amino acids. The V gene's germline CDR1 is ENHRY and CDR2 SYGVKD. The junction had 11 bases not matched to a gene; V was cut back by 6 bases and J by 3 bases. The CDR3 DNA sequence: TGTGCCATCAGCGGGTTGGGTAGCGGGGGTAAAGAGACCCAGTACTTC. Its translation is CAISGLGSGGKETQYF.

The chain is built from TRBV29-1 and TRBJ2-2, with a weak D call TRBD1 (5 bases). The CDR3 covers 13 residues. Germline V gene data show CDR1 as SQVTM and CDR2 as ANQGSEA. V was trimmed by 7 bases and J by 1 base, leaving 10 bases between them. CDR3 residues: CSAGQLNTGELFF. The CDR3 DNA sequence: TGCAGCGCCGGACAACTGAACACCGGGGAGCTGTTTTTT.

The chain recombines TRBV4-1 with TRBJ1-3, with D maybe TRBD1 (6 bases). The CDR3 covers 15 residues. Germline CDR1 MGHRA, CDR2 YSYEKL. Trimming took off 2 bases at V and 0 bases at J, with 8 bases between the two ends. The CDR3 region has the DNA TGCGCCAGCAGCCAAAGGGGGGGCTCTGGAAACACCATATATTTT. Translation: CASSQRGGSGNTIYF.

The table lists this clone with a few counts. This chain joins TRBV11-2 and TRBJ2-7; 7 bases align to TRBD1. J lost 5 bases, V lost 1 base, and 5 bases had no gene match. The CDR3 spans 14 residues. Germline V gene data show CDR1 as SGHAT and CDR2 as FQNNGV. The CDR3 sequence: CASSLGDRANEQYF. The CDR3 nucleotides are TGTGCCAGCAGCTTAGGTGACAGGGCAAACGAGCAGTACTTC.

The chain carries TRBV6-5 and TRBJ1-2; D is ambiguous. Germline CDR1 MNHEY, CDR2 SVGAGI. The CDR3 extends over 11 amino acids. In nucleotides, the CDR3 is TGTGCAACAGCGGGAAAGAATGGCTACACCTTC. Amino acids: CATAGKNGYTF.

V usage is TRBV28 and J usage is TRBJ2-7, with TRBD2 matching over 10 bases. Trimming cost V 4 bases and J 4 bases; bases outside gene matches: 1. CDR1 and CDR2 from the germline V gene are MDHEN and SYDVKM. The CDR3 is 13 residues long. The CDR3 is CASSYSGRYEQYF. CDR3 nucleotides: TGTGCCAGCAGTTATAGCGGGAGGTACGAGCAGTACTTC.

The chain couples TRBV28 to TRBJ2-7; D uncertain. Germline lookup yields CDR1 MDHEN and CDR2 SYDVKM. This CDR3 is 14 amino acids long. V lost 7 bases to trimming and J lost 0 bases, with 13 bases between them. CDR3 sequence: CASMYGLSSYEQYF. In nucleotides, the CDR3 is TGTGCCAGCATGTACGGCCTAAGCTCCTACGAGCAGTACTTC.

The chain combines TRBV19 with TRBJ1-2, with D possibly being TRBD1 (5 bases). Germline V gene sequence: CDR1 LNHDA, CDR2 SQIVND (reference sequence). The CDR3 is 15 residues long. V lost 6 bases to trimming and J lost 10 bases, with 24 bases between them. CDR3 in amino acids: CASSELGVSSGSYTF. CDR3 DNA: TGTGCCAGTAGCGAACTGGGGGTCTCGAGTGGATCCTACACCTTC.

This sequence joins TRBV5-1 and TRBJ1-2, with D possibly matching TRBD1 (5 bases). Germline V gene lookup returns CDR1 SGHRS and CDR2 YFSETQ. V gave up 7 bases and J gave up 7 bases, with 17 bases separating them. This CDR3 is 13 amino acids long. The CDR3 region is CASGGGESGGYTF. In DNA form, the CDR3 reads TGCGCCAGCGGTGGGGGGGAGTCAGGTGGCTACACCTTC.

The genes are TRBV5-1 and TRBJ2-3; the match to TRBD2 covers 8 bases. CDR1 and CDR2 from the germline V gene are SGHRS and YFSETQ. Trimming cost V 4 bases and J 1 base; bases outside gene matches: 2. The CDR3 totals 14 residues. CDR3: CASSKTSGTDTQYF. CDR3 nucleotide sequence: TGCGCCAGCAGCAAGACTAGCGGCACAGATACGCAGTATTTT.

The genes are TRBV5-1 and TRBJ2-7; a weak D match, TRBD2 (6 bases). This CDR3 is 16 amino acids long. Trimming took off 0 bases at V and 1 base at J, with 14 bases between the two ends. CDR1 and CDR2 from the germline V gene are SGHRS and YFSETQ. The CDR3 loop reads CASSLAQGGFSYEQYF. CDR3 nucleotide sequence: TGCGCCAGCAGCTTGGCCCAGGGAGGATTTTCCTACGAGCAGTACTTC.

V usage is TRBV7-9 and J usage is TRBJ2-1; D gene unclear. V was clipped by 1 base and J by 8 bases, with 3 bases between them. The CDR3 totals 11 residues. CDR1 is SEHNR, CDR2 FQNEAQ, per germline (reference sequence). DNA for the CDR3: TGTGCCAGCAGCTTAGTGGATGAGCAGTTCTTC. Translated, it gives CASSLVDEQFF.

The V gene is TRBV5-1, the J gene TRBJ2-3; no clear D gene. The V gene's germline CDR1 is SGHRS and CDR2 YFSETQ. The CDR3 consists of 11 residues. The V end lost 4 bases, the J end lost 5 bases, and 5 bases lay between the germline ends. This CDR3 reads CASSAEDTQYF. DNA of the CDR3: TGCGCCAGCAGCGCCGAAGATACGCAGTATTTT.

The chain uses TRBV7-8 and TRBJ1-4, with D perhaps TRBD1 (5 bases). Germline V gene sequence: CDR1 SGHVS, CDR2 FQNEAQ. The V and J ends lost 5 bases and 3 bases respectively, with 10 bases between them. The CDR3 length is 14 residues. The CDR3 spells CASSRTSANEKLFF. CDR3 nucleotide sequence: TGTGCCAGCAGCCGGACATCTGCTAATGAAAAACTGTTTTTT.

The chain recombines TRBV6-6 with TRBJ2-1; a weak D match, TRBD1 (6 bases). This CDR3 has 14 residues. The germline V gene has CDR1 MNHNY and CDR2 SVGAGI (reference sequence). V lost 6 bases and J lost 5, with 14 bases in between. CDR3 in DNA: TGTGCCAGCAGCCCGAGGGGGAATGACAATGAGCAGTTCTTC. Translation gives CASSPRGNDNEQFF.

This clone has a single count. V usage is TRBV30 and J usage is TRBJ2-3; 7 bases align to TRBD2. Per the germline V gene, CDR1 is GTSNPN and CDR2 is SVGIG (reference sequence). This CDR3 region has 17 residues. J was trimmed by 2 bases and V by 0 bases; bases with no gene match: 11. The CDR3 here is CAWSVRGQRGFTDTQYF. The CDR3, as DNA: TGTGCCTGGAGTGTACGAGGTCAGCGGGGCTTCACAGATACGCAGTATTTT.

This chain uses TRBV4-1 with TRBJ1-4; D unclear. Germline CDR1 reads MGHRA; CDR2 reads YSYEKL. V gave up 1 base and J gave up 8 bases, with 8 bases separating them. CDR3 length: 13 residues. The CDR3 bases are TGCGCCAGCAGCCAAGGAGTACGGGAAAAACTGTTTTTT. This translates into CASSQGVREKLFF.

The V and J genes are TRBV19 and TRBJ1-2; a weak D match, TRBD1 (6 bases). The CDR3 contains 14 residues. Trimming pared 4 bases from V and 8 bases from J, leaving 17 bases between. Germline loops: CDR1 LNHDA, CDR2 SQIVND (reference sequence). The DNA for the CDR3 is TGTGCCAGTAGTAGTCGGCAGGGGTCCGGGGGCTACACCTTC. Protein: CASSSRQGSGGYTF.

V and J are TRBV7-6 and TRBJ1-1; a weak D match, TRBD1 (5 bases). CDR1 is SGHVS and CDR2 is FNYEAQ in the germline V gene. CDR3 length equals 13 residues. V lost 5 bases and J 2 bases, leaving 9 bases between the germline ends. The CDR3 sequence: CASSRRTNTEAFF. Here the CDR3 DNA reads TGTGCCAGCAGCCGTAGGACAAACACTGAAGCTTTCTTT. Full variable domain (outside the CDR3, taken from reference TRBV7-6 and TRBJ1-1): GAGVSQSPRYKVTKRGQDVALRCDPISGHVSLYWYRQALGQGPEFLTYFNYEAQQDKSGLPNDRFSAERPEGSISTLTIQRTEQRDSAMYRCASSRRTNTEAFFGQGTRLTVV.

The chain uses TRBV4-2 and TRBJ2-6, with 7 nucleotides matching TRBD1. Germline loops: CDR1 LGHNA, CDR2 YNFKEQ. The CDR3 totals 15 residues. V trimming: 4 bases; J trimming: 4 bases; junction bases outside the gene matches: 4. CDR3 sequence (DNA): TGTGCCAGCAGCCCCGACAGGGACGGGGCCAACGTCCTGACTTTC. It is translated as CASSPDRDGANVLTF.

This clone was seen a single time. The chain couples TRBV7-2 to TRBJ2-4, with TRBD2 identical over 15 bases. CDR1 is SGHTA, CDR2 FQGNSA, per germline. Trimming at V came to 5 bases and at J to 3 bases, leaving 11 bases not matched to a gene. The CDR3 spans 19 residues. The CDR3 spells CASSRMGLAGGHLKNIQYF. CDR3 coding DNA: TGTGCCAGCAGCAGAATGGGACTAGCGGGGGGCCACCTCAAAAACATTCAGTACTTC.

The rearrangement joins TRBV11-1 to TRBJ1-1; D may be TRBD1 (5 bases). The CDR3 contains 14 residues. Trimming took 6 bases from V and 3 from J, leaving 14 bases between them. Looked up from germline, CDR1 is SGHAT and CDR2 is FQDESV (reference sequence). CDR3 sequence (DNA): TGTGCCAGCAGGGCGAAGGGACCTTACACTGAAGCTTTCTTT. This gives the protein CASRAKGPYTEAFF.

A few counts support this clone. V gene TRBV10-1 combines with J gene TRBJ2-1; the D gene is possibly TRBD2 (5 bases). The germline V and J ends were trimmed by 6 bases and 0 bases, with 9 bases remaining between them. Germline lookup yields CDR1 WNHNN and CDR2 SYGVQD (reference sequence). The CDR3 has 14 amino acids. This CDR3 is CASSTGSSYNEQFF. The CDR3 DNA sequence: TGCGCCAGCAGCACGGGGAGCTCCTACAATGAGCAGTTCTTC.